This TCR beta chain was retrieved from a study of cytomegalovirus exposure and HLA in healthy donors. Study overall: A preliminary data release comprised tens of millions of unique TCRs obtained from HLA-typed donors.

Regarding this clone: Its specificity is unknown.

Researchers ran the PCR with 60 Vbeta and 13 Jbeta primers. Data came from immunoSEQ multiplex PCR; TCRdb stores just in-frame clones and leaves some out. The table includes about 240,000 clones, roughly 87% detected once. The CDR3 has 13 residues. The V end lost 8 bases, the J end lost 0 bases, and 13 bases lay between the germline ends. Germline CDR1 and CDR2: SQVTM and ANQGSEA. Study-wide points: Later on, an analysis found that several of the most significant clusters appeared to be linked to common viral pathogens, which included parvovirus B19. The study carried out a later analysis of TCR beta sequences. It associated approximately 17,000 of them with specific HLA alleles at a false discovery rate of 0.05. An analysis was carried out at a later point. It showed that HLA-associated TCR beta chains were more clonally expanded than equally common non-associated chains.

The chain recombines TRBV29-1 with TRBJ1-1; tentative D call: TRBD1 (6 bases). The sample was PBMCs. The receptor was isolated from a woman aged 40 to 49 in good health and CMV-seropositive. Written as DNA, the CDR3 is TGCAGCTCTAAGGGGGATCTGAACACTGAAGCTTTCTTT. Its protein product is CSSKGDLNTEAFF.